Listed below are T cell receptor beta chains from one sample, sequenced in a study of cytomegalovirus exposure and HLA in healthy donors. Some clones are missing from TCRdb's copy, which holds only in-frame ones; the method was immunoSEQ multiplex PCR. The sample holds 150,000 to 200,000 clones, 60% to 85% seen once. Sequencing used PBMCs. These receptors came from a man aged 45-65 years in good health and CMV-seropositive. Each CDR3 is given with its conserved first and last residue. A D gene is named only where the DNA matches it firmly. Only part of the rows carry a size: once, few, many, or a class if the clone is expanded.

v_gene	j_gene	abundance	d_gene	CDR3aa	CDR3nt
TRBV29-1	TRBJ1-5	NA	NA	CSVGRVRGDKRSNQPQHF	TGCAGCGTGGGTCGTGTGAGAGGGGACAAAAGGAGCAATCAGCCCCAGCATTTT
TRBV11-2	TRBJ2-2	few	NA	CASSREGNTGELFF	TGTGCCAGCAGTCGGGAAGGGAACACCGGGGAGCTGTTTTTT
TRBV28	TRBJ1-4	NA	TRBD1	CASRRGLDEKLFF	TGTGCCAGCAGGAGGGGGCTGGATGAAAAACTGTTTTTT
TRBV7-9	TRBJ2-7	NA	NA	CASSPGGPRYEQYF	TGTGCCAGCAGCCCCGGGGGGCCCCGCTACGAGCAGTACTTC
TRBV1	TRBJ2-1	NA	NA	CTSSQDSPGGYEQFF	TGCACCAGCAGCCAAGATTCCCCCGGAGGGTATGAGCAGTTCTTC
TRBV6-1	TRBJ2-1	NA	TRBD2	CASRRLARNEQFF	TGTGCCAGCAGACGACTAGCCCGCAATGAGCAGTTCTTC
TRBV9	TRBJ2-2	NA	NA	CASSVGSSLNTGELFF	TGTGCCAGCAGCGTAGGTAGCAGCTTGAACACCGGGGAGCTGTTTTTT
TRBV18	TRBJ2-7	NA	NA	CASSPGAVTYEQYF	TGTGCCAGCTCACCCGGAGCGGTCACCTACGAGCAGTACTTC
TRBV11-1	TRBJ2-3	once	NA	CASSPLWGQPGGTQYF	TGTGCCAGCAGCCCCCTCTGGGGGCAACCTGGGGGTACGCAGTATTTT
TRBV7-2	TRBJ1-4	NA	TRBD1	CASSLEGQGRGKLFF	TGTGCCAGCAGCTTAGAAGGACAGGGACGCGGAAAACTGTTTTTT
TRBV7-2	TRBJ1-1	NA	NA	CASSRATLNTEAFF	TGTGCCAGCAGCCGAGCGACTCTGAACACTGAAGCTTTCTTT
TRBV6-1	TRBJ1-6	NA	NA	CASSPGQVLHF	TGTGCCAGTTCACCGGGACAAGTCCTCCACTTT
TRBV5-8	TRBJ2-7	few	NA	CASSSREAYEQYF	TGTGCCAGCAGCTCACGTGAGGCCTACGAGCAGTACTTC
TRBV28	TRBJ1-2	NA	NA	CASSLGLTNYGYTF	TGTGCCAGCAGTTTAGGACTGACGAACTATGGCTACACCTTC
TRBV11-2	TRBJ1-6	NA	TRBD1	CASSPRTGLNSPLHF	TGTGCCAGCAGCCCGCGGACAGGACTTAATTCACCCCTCCACTTT
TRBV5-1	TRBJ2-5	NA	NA	CASSLVSSAGETQYF	TGCGCCAGCAGCTTGGTATCGTCGGCGGGAGAGACCCAGTACTTC
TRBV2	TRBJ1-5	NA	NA	CASSSDRNQPQHF	TGTGCCAGCAGTTCCGACAGAAATCAGCCCCAGCATTTT
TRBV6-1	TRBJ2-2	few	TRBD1	CASSAGTGTTGELFF	TGTGCCAGCAGTGCCGGGACAGGGACCACCGGGGAGCTGTTTTTT
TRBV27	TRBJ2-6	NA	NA	CASSLGPAGYLSSGANVLTF	TGTGCCAGCAGTTTAGGCCCCGCGGGGTACCTAAGCTCTGGGGCCAACGTCCTGACTTTC
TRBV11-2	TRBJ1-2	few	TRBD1	CASSFGTGNYGYTF	TGTGCCAGCAGCTTCGGGACAGGGAACTATGGCTACACCTTC